The 16 T cell receptor beta chains presented below share a single source sample, sequenced in a study of blood T cells in healthy people across ages. Using a J-beta primer mix together with a sample-barcoded 5' primer, a second PCR was run for about 6 to 12 cycles. A single record per CDR3 protein comes from TCRdb applying MiXCR to the 5' RACE reads. The sample records 500,000 to 550,000 distinct CDR3 sequences, more than 20% being singletons. This same sample was also taken into another study, of T cells of mothers and their children.

Sequencing was carried out using blood. The receptors come from a boy younger than 18 in good health.

This clonotype has only a few counts. This sequence joins TRBV4-2 and TRBJ1-1, with 9 bases lining up with TRBD1. The V gene's germline CDR1 is LGHNA and CDR2 YNFKEQ. The length of the CDR3 is 16 residues. J lost 1 base, V lost 2 bases, and 5 bases had no gene match. In DNA, the CDR3 is TGTGCCAGCAGCCAACTCTCGGGACAGGGGAACACTGAAGCTTTCTTT. Its translation: CASSQLSGQGNTEAFF.

The chain is built from TRBV4-3 and TRBJ2-5; D might be TRBD1 (6 bases). The better agreement between TRBJ2-7 and the DNA end casts doubt on the J call. Germline V gives CDR1 LGHNA, CDR2 YSLEER. CDR3 length equals 15 residues. DNA of the CDR3: TGCGCCAGCAGCCAAGACCCCGGGACACAATACGAGCAGTACTTC. It translates to CASSQDPGTQYEQYF.

The chain links TRBV20-1 to TRBJ2-2; 8 bases map to TRBD2. The CDR3 contains 15 residues. The junction had 5 bases not matched to a gene; V was cut back by 3 bases and J by 2 bases. Germline-derived CDR1 and CDR2 are DFQATT and SNEGSKA (reference sequence). In nucleotides, the CDR3 is TGCAGTGCTAGGATTAGCGGGAAAAACACCGGGGAGCTGTTTTTT. Its protein is CSARISGKNTGELFF.

The V call is TRBV9, the J call TRBJ2-7, with 8 bases lining up with TRBD2. The J segment lost 7 bases and the V segment lost 4 bases, leaving 10 bases of the junction unmatched. Germline V CDR1 and CDR2: SGDLS, YYNGEE. This CDR3 spans 14 amino acids. The DNA of the CDR3 is TGTGCCAGCAGCTCCGGGGGGGTCCCTACGGAGCAGTACTTC. Translating it yields CASSSGGVPTEQYF.

This clonotype has more than one count but fewer than ten. The chain combines TRBV7-2 with TRBJ1-2; D unresolved. This CDR3 has 12 amino acids. V lost 2 bases and J lost 6, with 7 bases in between. The germline CDR1 and CDR2 sequences are SGHTA and FQGNSA. CDR3 bases: TGTGCCAGCAGCTTAAATTTCGATGGCTACACCTTC. Protein product: CASSLNFDGYTF.

The chain employs TRBV24-1 and TRBJ1-2; D gene ambiguous. Germline V gives CDR1 KGHDR, CDR2 SFDVKD. The CDR3 is 13 amino acids. V lost 4 bases and J 5 bases, leaving 10 bases between the germline ends. The CDR3 protein is CATSEGGPYGYTF. The CDR3 DNA follows: TGTGCCACCAGTGAGGGAGGCCCGTATGGCTACACCTTC.

This clonotype was counted a few times. V gene TRBV3-1 combines with J gene TRBJ1-3; unclear D gene. Per the germline V gene, CDR1 is LGHDT and CDR2 is YNNKEL (reference sequence). The CDR3 is made up of 15 amino acids. The V end was cut by 1 base, the J end by 0 bases, with 7 bases between. The CDR3 reads CASSQVGRSGNTIYF. The DNA of the CDR3 is TGTGCCAGCAGCCAAGTAGGGCGCTCTGGAAACACCATATATTTT.

The chain's CDR3 is CASSLPGTTREQYF. For the CDR3, the DNA is TGTGCCAGCAGTTTACCTGGGACCACGAGGGAGCAGTACTTC. The chain recombines TRBV27 with TRBJ2-7; the D call may be TRBD1 or TRBD2 (5 bases each). Germline V gives CDR1 MNHEY, CDR2 SMNVEV (reference sequence). The V end lost 2 bases, the J end lost 7 bases, and 15 bases lay between the germline ends. The CDR3 loop spans 14 amino acids.

This clonotype has only a few counts. V gene TRBV7-9 combines with J gene TRBJ1-4; D unclear. Germline loops: CDR1 SEHNR, CDR2 FQNEAQ (reference sequence). The germline V and J ends were trimmed by 4 bases and 11 bases, with 11 bases remaining between them. This CDR3 comprises 12 residues. The CDR3 loop reads CASSSESGKLFF. The CDR3 DNA reads as TGTGCCAGCAGCTCAGAGTCGGGCAAACTGTTTTTT.

The chain has TRBV12-3 or TRBV12-4 and TRBJ2-5, with 8 bases fitting TRBD2. The V and J ends lost 2 bases and 5 bases, in that order; junction bases with no gene match: 10. The CDR3 is made up of 16 amino acids. The CDR3 region has the DNA TGTGCCAGCAGTTTATCTGGGGCTAGCGGGTGGGAGACCCAGTACTTC. Translated: CASSLSGASGWETQYF.

This clonotype appeared a few times. Compared with germline, one end of the junction differs, possibly owing to a read error. The chain has TRBV28 and TRBJ1-1; 7 nucleotides match TRBD1. Germline CDR1 MDHEN, CDR2 SYDVKM. This CDR3 is built from 15 residues. DNA of the CDR3: TGTGCCAGCAGTACAAAATCAGGGGGTTTCGCTGAAGCTTCCTTT. The encoded protein is CASSTKSGGFAEASF.

This clonotype occurred a few times. The CDR3 region is CASRQTGDNEQYF. As DNA, the CDR3 is TGCGCCAGCCGACAGACAGGGGACAACGAGCAGTACTTC. This rearrangement joins TRBV4-1 to TRBJ2-7, with TRBD1 matching over 8 bases. Per the germline V gene, CDR1 is MGHRA and CDR2 is YSYEKL. The CDR3 runs to 13 residues. The junction had 8 bases not matched to a gene; V was cut back by 8 bases and J by 5 bases.

The chain recombines TRBV4-1 with TRBJ1-1, with no clear D. This CDR3 region has 13 residues. Looked up from germline, CDR1 is MGHRA and CDR2 is YSYEKL. Trimming removed 3 bases from V and 5 bases from J, with 10 bases in between. The CDR3 here is CASSHAVRTEAFF. CDR3 in DNA: TGCGCCAGCAGCCATGCTGTACGGACTGAAGCTTTCTTT.

This clonotype was counted at least ten times. A read error may produce the germline difference seen at one junction end. This chain uses TRBV29-1 with TRBJ2-2; maybe TRBD2 (5 bases). The CDR3 is made up of 13 amino acids. Germline-derived CDR1 and CDR2 are SQVTM and ANQGSEA. The DNA for the CDR3 is TGCAGCGTTGAAGACGTGAACACCGGGGAACTGTTTTTT. It specifies CSVEDVNTGELFF.

The CDR3 bases are TGCGCCAGCAGCTTGAGGGACGGTGCCTTAGGGGAGCAGTTCTTC. It translates to CASSLRDGALGEQFF. The genes are TRBV5-1 and TRBJ2-5; D could derive from TRBD1 or TRBD2 (5 bases each). The J call is uncertain, as TRBJ2-1 better fits the DNA end. CDR3 length: 15 residues. Germline V gene lookup returns CDR1 SGHRS and CDR2 YFSETQ.

The V call is TRBV7-2, the J call TRBJ2-1, with 9 bases matching TRBD2. V lost 4 bases and J lost 3; bases outside the gene matches: 4. CDR1 and CDR2 from the germline V gene are SGHTA and FQGNSA. The CDR3 extends over 15 amino acids. The CDR3 loop is CASSSRTSDYNEQFF. Here the CDR3 DNA reads TGTGCCAGCAGCTCTAGGACTAGCGACTACAATGAGCAGTTCTTC.